This T cell receptor (beta chain) was obtained from a study of T cell repertoires in cytomegalovirus infection. Study at large: CMV infection together with matching HLA type was indicated by public TCR beta signatures.

Deletions cut 6 bases from V and 4 bases from J, with 18 bases between. CDR3 size: 15 residues. In germline, CDR1 is MNHNS, CDR2 SASEGT. TCRdb re-derived calls from the reads in MiXCR, one entry per CDR3 protein. This table has 450,000 to 550,000 distinct CDR3 sequences, 16% appearing once. Study results and limitations: Cumulative frequency (of public TCR beta family members) identified carriers of CMV plus the relevant HLA. HLA-C-restricted CMV clonotypes gave the most frequent clonotype in two of eight donors.

The table lists this clonotype with a few counts. The antigen is not known. The genes are TRBV6-1 and TRBJ1-1; tentatively, D is TRBD1 (6 bases). Material for sequencing was CD8+ T cells from PBMCs. The receptor was derived from a human donor in good health (CMV status not recorded). Some clones in this sample may be carry-over from other donors' samples. The chain's CDR3 is CASRPGEGMGTEAFF. CDR3 DNA sequence: TGTGCCAGCAGGCCAGGGGAGGGAATGGGCACTGAAGCTTTCTTT.